The subject of this entry is one T cell receptor beta chain. CDR1 and CDR2 (germline): SGHTA, FQGNSA. This CDR3 contains 14 residues. The V end was cut by 5 bases, the J end by 3 bases, with 13 bases between. The entry originates in a study of blood T cell repertoires in COVID-19. Study-wide background: The United States, Italy and Spain were the sources of the acute and convalescent COVID-19 samples. The analysed material was cDNA or gDNA that came from T cells, B-cell-depleted T cells, or PBMCs.

Some clones are missing from TCRdb's copy, which holds only in-frame ones; the method was immunoSEQ multiplex PCR. The data hold under 150,000 clones, with about 88% observed a single time. The chain employs TRBV7-2 and TRBJ1-2; D is unclear. The TCR was taken from a man aged 40-55 years with acute or convalescent COVID-19. The sample taken for sequencing was peripheral blood. CDR3: CASSPMEGHYGYTF. CDR3 bases: TGTGCCAGCAGCCCTATGGAGGGCCACTATGGCTACACCTTC.